This TCR beta chain was retrieved from a study of T cells in Graves' hyperthyroidism and ophthalmopathy. V lost 0 bases, J lost 1 base, and 8 bases lay in between. This CDR3 is 15 amino acids long. Per the germline V gene, CDR1 is SGDLS and CDR2 is YYNGEE. A patient was excluded if there was uncontrolled infection, other autoimmune disease, pregnancy or lactation. Amplification yielded TCR beta CDR3 regions, with RNA transcripts as the source. TCR CDR3 underwent first-round RT-PCR with the HTBI primer set. From the multiplex PCR reads, TCRdb called clonotypes with MiXCR, one entry per CDR3 protein. Of about half a million distinct CDR3 sequences listed, 20% to 25% are singletons.

The rearrangement links TRBV9 to TRBJ2-1, with D unclear. The source of this sequence is a woman aged 70 to 79 with Graves' ophthalmopathy. Specimen: blood. CDR3: CASSVAAASYNEQFF. As DNA, the CDR3 is TGTGCCAGCAGCGTAGCGGCAGCGTCCTACAATGAGCAGTTCTTC.